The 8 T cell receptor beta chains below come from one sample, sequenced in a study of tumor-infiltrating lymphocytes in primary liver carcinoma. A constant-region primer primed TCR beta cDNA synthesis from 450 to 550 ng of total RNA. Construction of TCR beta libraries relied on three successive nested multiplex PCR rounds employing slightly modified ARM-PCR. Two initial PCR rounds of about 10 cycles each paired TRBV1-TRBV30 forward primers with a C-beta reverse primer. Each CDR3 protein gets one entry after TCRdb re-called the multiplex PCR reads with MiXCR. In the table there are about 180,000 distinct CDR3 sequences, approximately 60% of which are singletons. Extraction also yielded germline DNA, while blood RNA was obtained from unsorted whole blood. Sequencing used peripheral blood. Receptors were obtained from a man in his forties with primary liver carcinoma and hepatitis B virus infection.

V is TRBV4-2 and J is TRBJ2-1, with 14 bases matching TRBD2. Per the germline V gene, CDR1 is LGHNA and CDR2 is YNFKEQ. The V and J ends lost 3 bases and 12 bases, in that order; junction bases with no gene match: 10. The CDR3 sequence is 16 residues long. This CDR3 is CASSQPGLAGDRGQFF. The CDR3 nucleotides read TGTGCCAGCAGCCAGCCGGGACTAGCGGGAGATAGGGGGCAGTTCTTC.

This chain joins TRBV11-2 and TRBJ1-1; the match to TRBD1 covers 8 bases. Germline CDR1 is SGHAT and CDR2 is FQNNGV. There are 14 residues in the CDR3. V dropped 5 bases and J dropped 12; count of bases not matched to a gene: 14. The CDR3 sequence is CASSPRQGNTGTFF. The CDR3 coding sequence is TGTGCCAGCAGCCCGAGACAGGGGAACACTGGAACTTTCTTT.

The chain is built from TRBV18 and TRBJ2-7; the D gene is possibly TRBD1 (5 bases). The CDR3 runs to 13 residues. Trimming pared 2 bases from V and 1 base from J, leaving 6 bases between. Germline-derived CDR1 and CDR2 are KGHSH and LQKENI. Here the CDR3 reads CASSPRQSYEQYF. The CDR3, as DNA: TGTGCCAGCTCACCAAGACAGTCCTACGAGCAGTACTTC. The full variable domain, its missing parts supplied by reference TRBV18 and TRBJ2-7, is NAGVMQNPRHLVRRRGQEARLRCSPMKGHSHVYWYRQLPEEGLKFMVYLQKENIIDESGMPKERFSAEFPKEGPSILRIQQVVRGDSAAYFCASSPRQSYEQYFGPGTRLTVT.

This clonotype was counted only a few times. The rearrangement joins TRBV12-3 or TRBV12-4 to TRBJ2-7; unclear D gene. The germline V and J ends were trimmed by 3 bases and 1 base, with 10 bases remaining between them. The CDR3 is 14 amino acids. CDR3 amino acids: CASSFRPVSYEQYF. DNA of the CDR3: TGTGCCAGCAGTTTCCGGCCCGTATCCTACGAGCAGTACTTC.

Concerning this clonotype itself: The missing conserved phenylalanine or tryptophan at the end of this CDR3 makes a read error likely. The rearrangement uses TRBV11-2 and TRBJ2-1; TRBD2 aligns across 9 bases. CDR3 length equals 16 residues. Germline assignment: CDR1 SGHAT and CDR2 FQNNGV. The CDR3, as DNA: TGCGCCAGCAGCTTAGAACCAGCGGGAGGACTCAATGAGCAGTTCTTA. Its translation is CASSLEPAGGLNEQFL.

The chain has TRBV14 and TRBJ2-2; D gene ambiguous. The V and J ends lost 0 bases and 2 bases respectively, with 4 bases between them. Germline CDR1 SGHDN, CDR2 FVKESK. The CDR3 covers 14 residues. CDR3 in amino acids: CASSQEANTGELFF. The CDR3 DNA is TGTGCCAGCAGCCAAGAGGCAAACACCGGGGAGCTGTTTTTT.

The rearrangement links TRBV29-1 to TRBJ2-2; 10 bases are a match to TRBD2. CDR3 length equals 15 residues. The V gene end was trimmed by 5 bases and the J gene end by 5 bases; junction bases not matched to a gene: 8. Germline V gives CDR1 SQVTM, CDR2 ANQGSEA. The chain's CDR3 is CSVSKAGGRTGELFF. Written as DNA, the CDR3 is TGCAGCGTTTCTAAAGCGGGAGGGCGTACCGGGGAGCTGTTTTTT.

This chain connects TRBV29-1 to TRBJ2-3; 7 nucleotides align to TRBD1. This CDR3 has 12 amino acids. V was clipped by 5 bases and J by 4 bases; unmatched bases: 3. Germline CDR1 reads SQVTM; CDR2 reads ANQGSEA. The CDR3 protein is CSVHRGSDTQYF. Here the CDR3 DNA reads TGCAGCGTTCACAGGGGTTCAGATACGCAGTATTTT.